Included here is one TCR beta chain sequence, with context. The antigen is not known. Profiled with immunoSEQ multiplex PCR; TCRdb holds only in-frame clones, not every one. The data contain 35,000 to 40,000 clones, roughly four fifths of them seen just once; the ten biggest clones take up about 3.7%. The CDR3 loop spans 12 amino acids. CDR1 and CDR2 (germline): SEHNR, FQNEAQ (reference sequence). V shed 4 bases and J shed 7 bases, with 9 bases lying between them. The data belong to a study of graft-versus-host responses after intestinal transplantation. Across the study: The transplants performed in recipients were multivisceral, liver-intestinal, or isolated intestinal. Recipients uniformly received anti-thymocyte globulin induction, followed by tacrolimus and steroids for around 3 years. Broader study findings: Some patients had graft-donor T cell macrochimerism. In their allografts, the ratios of graft-versus-host to host-versus-graft T cell clones were high.

The sequencing here drew on PBMCs, taken about 160 weeks after transplant. V gene TRBV7-9 combines with J gene TRBJ2-3, with D perhaps matching TRBD1 (5 bases). This receptor was taken from a human patient who received an intestinal transplant, so some T cells may come from the graft donor. The CDR3 bases are TGTGCCAGCAGCTACCCAGGGTATACGCAGTATTTT. Its translation is CASSYPGYTQYF.